Listed here are 5 T cell receptor beta chains from one sample, sequenced in a study of naive and memory T cell subsets. Their antigens remain unidentified. Study-level results: Naive repertoires, especially CD8, held a few larger clonotypes, possibly memory cells re-expressing CD45RA.

Two oligonucleotides, mixed equimolar, formed the beta constant-region primer covering TRBC1 and TRBC2. Four rounds of PCR amplified the ligated cDNA using nested alpha and beta constant-region primers plus SP2. Using its own MiXCR run on the UMI-ligation and nested PCR reads, TCRdb lists one record per CDR3 protein. The sample comprises approximately 150,000 distinct CDR3 sequences, roughly 22% of which are singletons, and 0.1% to 0.11% rests with the top ten. Sequenced: naive CD4+ T cells from blood. The receptors were gathered from a human donor in good health.

This clonotype turned up a few times. The chain couples TRBV6-6 to TRBJ2-7, with 8 bases fitting TRBD1. V lost 5 bases, J lost 6 bases, and 6 bases stayed unmatched. Germline V CDR1 and CDR2: MNHNY, SVGAGI (reference sequence). The CDR3 extends over 13 amino acids. The CDR3 DNA sequence: TGTGCCAGCAGTCCAGGGGGCACGGGCGAGCAGTACTTC. Amino acid sequence: CASSPGGTGEQYF.

The V call is TRBV28, the J call TRBJ2-1; D not certain. V dropped 2 bases and J dropped 3 bases, with 11 bases sitting between them. Germline values: CDR1 MDHEN, CDR2 SYDVKM. The CDR3 sequence is 15 residues long. The CDR3 loop reads CASSLPPSYYNEQFF. Written as DNA, the CDR3 is TGTGCCAGCAGTTTACCCCCGAGCTACTACAATGAGCAGTTCTTC.

This clonotype was counted between two and nine times. This chain links TRBV28 with TRBJ2-1; D not certain. The germline gives CDR1 MDHEN, CDR2 SYDVKM. V lost 5 bases, J lost 7 bases, and 9 bases lay in between. This CDR3 has 12 amino acids. The chain's CDR3 is CASSLVKNEQFF. The CDR3 bases are TGTGCCAGCAGTCTAGTAAAGAATGAGCAGTTCTTC.

This clonotype came up a few times. The rearrangement uses TRBV28 and TRBJ2-4; D is unclear. Trimming shortened V by 1 base and J by 0 bases, and 16 bases separated the two germline ends. The CDR3 is 18 amino acids. Germline V gives CDR1 MDHEN, CDR2 SYDVKM. This CDR3 is CASSLFSRGELAKNIQYF. For the CDR3, the DNA is TGTGCCAGCAGTTTATTCAGCCGTGGAGAACTAGCCAAAAACATTCAGTACTTC.

The J gene is TRBJ2-7, the V gene TRBV27, with 10 positions matching TRBD1. The CDR3 covers 16 residues. V was pared by 6 bases and J by 3 bases, with 11 bases of the junction left unmatched. CDR1 is MNHEY and CDR2 is SMNVEV in the germline V gene (reference sequence). The CDR3 loop is CASRKGLWDRGYEQYF. In nucleotides, the CDR3 is TGTGCCAGCAGAAAGGGGCTCTGGGACAGGGGCTACGAGCAGTACTTC.